Below are 15 T cell receptor beta chains sequenced from a single sample in a study of T cell clonality in common variable immunodeficiency. Only in-frame clones appear in the TCRdb table, and some are missing; sequencing was by immunoSEQ multiplex PCR. The sample offers about 47,000 clones and no singletons, the top ten holding about 0.66%. The sample consisted of peripheral blood mononuclear cells. The source of these receptors is a person between 18 and 75 years old in good health.

This clone was observed many times. Read data end 3 residues before the CDR3 end; the end is taken from the germline J gene. V gene TRBV5-4 combines with J gene TRBJ2-7; 8 bases are a match to TRBD2. Germline CDR1 SGHNT, CDR2 YYREEE (reference sequence). The trim removed 4 bases at V and 5 bases at J, leaving 14 bases unmatched. The CDR3 is 16 amino acids. CDR3 region: CASSAQPSGGHDEQYF. The part of the CDR3 DNA that was read is TGTGCCAGCAGCGCCCAGCCCTCGGGGGGGCACGACGAG.

This clone was counted at least ten times. The read stops 3 residues short of the end of the CDR3; the missing end is completed from the germline J gene. Additional DNA sequences in this sample encode the identical CDR3. The chain carries TRBV12-3 or TRBV12-4 and TRBJ1-2; no clear D gene. This CDR3 is built from 12 residues. V dropped 1 base and J dropped 7 bases, with 7 bases sitting between them. Partial CDR3 DNA: TGTGCCAGCAGTTTAGGTTCAGGTGGC. Translating it yields CASSLGSGG. The whole CDR3 region reads CASSLGSGGYTF.

This clone appeared many times. Read sequence stops 3 residues before the CDR3 end, and the germline J gene provides the missing end. The J gene is TRBJ2-3, the V gene TRBV11-3; the match to TRBD1 covers 9 bases. V shed 0 bases and J 7 bases; nucleotides not matched to a gene: 5. The CDR3 is 15 amino acids. Germline values: CDR1 SGHNT, CDR2 YENEEA. This chain's CDR3 is CASSLDGQGSYTQYF. CDR3 bases read: TGTGCCAGCAGCTTAGACGGACAGGGGAGTTATACG. The full variable domain, rest sourced from reference TRBV11-3 and TRBJ2-3, is EAGVVQSPRYKIIEKKQPVAFWCNPISGHNTLYWYLQNLGQGPELLIRYENEEAVDDSQLPKDRFSAERLKGVDSTLKIQPAELGDSAVYLCASSLDGQGSYTQYFGPGTRLTVL.

This clone has a count of ten or more. Read sequence stops 3 residues before the CDR3 end, and the germline J gene provides the missing end. The chain uses TRBV7-9 and TRBJ1-1; TRBD1 aligns across 8 bases. The CDR3 contains 15 residues. CDR1 and CDR2 from the germline V gene are SEHNR and FQNEAQ (reference sequence). With 4 bases clipped from V and 3 bases from J, the junction kept 7 bases outside the gene matches. The CDR3 reads CASSSTTGVDTEAFF. The covered CDR3 bases are TGTGCCAGCAGCTCAACGACAGGGGTCGACACTGAA.

This clone was detected many times. The read comes to an end 3 residues before the CDR3 does, leaving the germline J gene to fill in the end. V usage is TRBV19 and J usage is TRBJ2-1; 9 positions match TRBD2. The V gene's germline CDR1 is LNHDA and CDR2 SQIVND (reference sequence). V gave up 7 bases and J gave up 3 bases; unmatched junction bases: 4. This CDR3 contains 14 residues. The chain's CDR3 is CASKRTSDYNEQFF. The CDR3 DNA, read in part, is TGTGCCAGTAAACGGACTAGCGACTACAATGAG.

Points on this clone: The read halts 3 residues ahead of the CDR3 end, with the missing end drawn from the germline J gene. V gene TRBV7-9 combines with J gene TRBJ2-7, with D tentatively TRBD1 (6 bases). V was shortened by 2 bases and J by 0 bases, with 11 bases between the two germline ends. Germline CDR1 reads SEHNR; CDR2 reads FQNEAQ (reference sequence). The CDR3 length is 15 residues. The CDR3 region is CASSLQGRRSYEQYF. The CDR3 bases that were read are TGTGCCAGCAGCTTACAGGGGCGGCGCTCCTACGAG.

This clone came up many times. The read ends 3 residues before the CDR3 terminus; that terminus is restored from the germline J gene. The chain joins TRBV12-3 or TRBV12-4 to TRBJ2-7; D is perhaps TRBD1 or TRBD2 (5 bases each). This CDR3 is 12 amino acids long. V shed 3 bases and J shed 6 bases, with 9 bases lying between them. CDR3 DNA, as far as it was read: TGTGCCAGCAGTTTTCAGGGAGCCGAG. Its translation is CASSFQGAE. The whole CDR3 protein is CASSFQGAEQYF.

There are many counts of this clone. The DNA ends 3 residues before the CDR3 does, and the rest of the CDR3 is filled in from the germline J gene. The chain joins TRBV29-1 to TRBJ2-1; 8 nucleotides match TRBD2. CDR1 SQVTM and CDR2 ANQGSEA come from the germline V gene. With 8 bases clipped from V and 2 bases from J, the junction kept 5 bases outside the gene matches. The CDR3 is 13 amino acids. The part of the CDR3 DNA that was read is TGCAGCACCGTAGCGGGGCCCTACAATGAG. Its protein product is CSTVAGPYNE. From start to end, the CDR3 is CSTVAGPYNEQFF.

This clone was recorded at least ten times. The read ends 3 residues before the CDR3 terminus; that terminus is restored from the germline J gene. This chain connects TRBV7-3 to TRBJ2-2, with 8 bases identical to TRBD2. The CDR3 has 19 residues. Germline loops: CDR1 SGHTA, CDR2 FQGTGA. The J segment lost 0 bases and the V segment lost 1 base, leaving 10 bases of the junction unmatched. The CDR3 DNA, read in part, is TGTGCCAGCAGCTTAAAAAGAAATAGCGGGAACCCGAACACCGGGGAG. This sequence encodes CASSLKRNSGNPNTGE. The complete CDR3 protein is CASSLKRNSGNPNTGELFF.

Many counts were recorded for this clone. The sequenced part of the CDR3 DNA is TGTGCCAGCAGTTACTTCGGGGGGGTAGCAGATACG. It specifies CASSYFGGVADT. The whole CDR3 reads CASSYFGGVADTQYF. This chain connects TRBV6-2 or TRBV6-3 to TRBJ2-3; 8 positions agree with TRBD2. The read ends 3 residues before the CDR3 terminus; that terminus is restored from the germline J gene. V shed 1 base and J 4 bases; nucleotides not matched to a gene: 4. CDR3 size: 15 residues. Germline CDR1 reads MNHEY; CDR2 reads SVGEGT.

This clone was detected ten times or more. The missing CDR3 end, 3 residues past where the read stops, is filled in from the germline J gene. This rearrangement joins TRBV9 to TRBJ1-1; 7 bases match TRBD1. Germline assignment: CDR1 SGDLS and CDR2 YYNGEE. The CDR3 is 16 residues long. V trimming: 4 bases; J trimming: 0 bases; junction bases outside the gene matches: 9. The sequenced CDR3 bases are TGTGCCAGCAGCCTACTAGAGGGACAGTTGAACACTGAA. This sequence encodes CASSLLEGQLNTE. The full CDR3 is CASSLLEGQLNTEAFF.

This clone was recorded at least ten times. The read ends 3 residues shy of where the CDR3 ends; the end is completed using the germline J gene. The rearrangement uses TRBV2 and TRBJ1-5, with D uncertain. The CDR3 has 13 amino acids. CDR1 and CDR2 (germline): SNHLY, FYNNEI. Trimming stripped 3 bases from V and 4 bases from J, with 7 bases between. The sequenced part of the CDR3 DNA is TGTGCCAGCAGTGATTTAGGGAATCAGCCC. This codes for CASSDLGNQP. The complete CDR3 sequence is CASSDLGNQPQHF.

This clone was counted many times. Read sequence stops 3 residues before the CDR3 end, and the germline J gene provides the missing end. The rearrangement uses TRBV6-2 or TRBV6-3 and TRBJ1-1; tentative D call: TRBD1 (5 bases). CDR1 is MNHEY, CDR2 SVGEGT, per germline. Trimming took off 6 bases at V and 6 bases at J, with 17 bases between the two ends. This CDR3 is 14 amino acids long. Partial CDR3 DNA: TGTGCCAGCAGGACCTCTTGGGGGGGGGCTGAA. Its protein is CASRTSWGGAE. The complete CDR3 protein is CASRTSWGGAEAFF.

This clone has a count of ten or more. From the germline J gene comes the end of the CDR3, since the read stops 3 residues before it. This chain links TRBV5-6 with TRBJ1-6; D might be TRBD1 (6 bases). This CDR3 contains 12 residues. V was shortened by 3 bases and J by 10 bases, with 8 bases between the two germline ends. The germline V gene encodes CDR1 SGHDT and CDR2 YYEEEE. CDR3 sequence reads: CASSYRVSPLHF. Partial CDR3 DNA: TGTGCCAGCAGCTACAGGGTATCACCC.

In its sample, this clone was seen many times. Read sequence stops 3 residues before the CDR3 end, and the germline J gene provides the missing end. Other nucleotide sequences from this sample produce the same CDR3. The V gene is TRBV20-1, the J gene TRBJ2-2; 16 bases align to TRBD2. CDR3 length equals 18 residues. CDR1 and CDR2 (germline): DFQATT, SNEGSKA (reference sequence). Trimming took 6 bases from V and 3 from J; bases not matched to a gene: 10. The CDR3 here is CSADPGLAGGRDTGELFF. CDR3 DNA (partial): TGCAGTGCGGACCCGGGACTAGCGGGAGGGCGAGACACCGGGGAG.